The 19 T cell receptor beta chains listed next were all sequenced from one sample in a study of blood T cell repertoires in COVID-19. Measured with immunoSEQ multiplex PCR; TCRdb has only the in-frame clones, and not every one. This sample carries some 7,000 clones, approximately 90% of them seen once, and the ten largest clones take approximately 4.3%. Sequencing was performed on peripheral blood. The receptors stem from an elderly man with active COVID-19.

The chain employs TRBV7-2 and TRBJ2-3; unclear D gene. Trimming removed 1 base at V and 2 bases at J, with 10 bases between. The CDR3 spans 15 residues. CDR1 SGHTA and CDR2 FQGNSA come from the germline V gene. CDR3 nucleotide sequence: TGTGCCAGCAGCTTAGATTACAGCTCCACAGATACGCAGTATTTT. It yields the protein CASSLDYSSTDTQYF.

This chain uses TRBV5-5 with TRBJ2-5; D is undetermined. Trimming stripped 0 bases from V and 2 bases from J, with 8 bases between. The germline CDR1 and CDR2 sequences are SGHKS and YYEKEE (reference sequence). CDR3 length: 14 residues. CDR3 amino acids: CASSLGPEQETQYF. CDR3 DNA sequence: TGTGCCAGCAGCTTGGGTCCAGAACAAGAGACCCAGTACTTC.

This clone was detected only once. The J gene is TRBJ1-2, the V gene TRBV9; D is unresolved. CDR3 length: 14 amino acids. Germline-derived CDR1 and CDR2 are SGDLS and YYNGEE. V was shortened by 4 bases and J by 0 bases, with 10 bases between the two germline ends. The CDR3 reads CASSPPQANYGYTF. CDR3 coding DNA: TGTGCCAGCAGCCCCCCACAAGCTAACTATGGCTACACCTTC.

The genes are TRBV19 and TRBJ1-1; maybe TRBD1 (6 bases). V dropped 1 base and J dropped 2 bases, with 8 bases sitting between them. The germline V gene has CDR1 LNHDA and CDR2 SQIVND (reference sequence). The CDR3 is made up of 14 amino acids. The CDR3 nucleotides read TGTGCCAGTAGTATAGTAGGGGGAAACACTGAAGCTTTCTTT. It codes for CASSIVGGNTEAFF.

V usage is TRBV14 and J usage is TRBJ1-1, with D uncertain. This CDR3 has 13 amino acids. V dropped 1 base and J dropped 5 bases, with 8 bases sitting between them. CDR1 is SGHDN, CDR2 FVKESK, per germline. CDR3: CASSQGSGTEAFF. CDR3 nucleotides: TGTGCCAGCAGCCAAGGTTCGGGGACTGAAGCTTTCTTT.

The gene calls are TRBV12-3 or TRBV12-4 and TRBJ1-3; weak D call: TRBD1 (5 bases). The V gene lost 6 bases and the J gene lost 3 bases, with 9 bases spanning the gap. The CDR3 is made up of 13 amino acids. Here the CDR3 reads CASRGTSGNTIYF. The DNA for the CDR3 is TGTGCCAGCAGGGGGACTAGTGGAAACACCATATATTTT.

This clone occurred once. This chain's CDR3 is CASSPTGVLLRETQYF. In DNA, the CDR3 is TGTGCCAGTAGCCCAACGGGTGTATTACTTAGGGAGACCCAGTACTTC. The chain joins TRBV19 to TRBJ2-5; D is unclear. The ends were cut back, 6 bases at V and 5 bases at J, with 22 bases in the middle. CDR1 LNHDA and CDR2 SQIVND come from the germline V gene (reference sequence). The CDR3 sequence is 16 residues long.

The chain is built from TRBV3-1 (or the pseudogene TRBV3-2) and TRBJ2-1; 11 bases are shared with TRBD2. V gave up 2 bases and J gave up 2 bases; unmatched junction bases: 5. Looked up from germline, CDR1 is LGHDT and CDR2 is YNNKEL (reference sequence). This CDR3 contains 17 residues. CDR3 nucleotides: TGTGCCAGCAGCCAATTAGCGGGAGGGGGAACCTACAATGAGCAGTTCTTC. Translating it yields CASSQLAGGGTYNEQFF.

The gene calls are TRBV24-1 and TRBJ2-2; 9 positions match TRBD1. The CDR3 length is 19 residues. Germline CDR1 is KGHDR and CDR2 is SFDVKD. The ends lost 4 bases at V and 3 bases at J; junction bases unmatched: 14. The CDR3 loop is CATSDQARKGQGHTGELFF. The CDR3 coding sequence is TGTGCCACCAGTGACCAGGCTCGAAAGGGACAGGGACACACCGGGGAGCTGTTTTTT.

CDR3 bases: TGTGCCAGCAGCCAAGACGTACAGGGGGCTTATGAGCAGTACTTC. It specifies CASSQDVQGAYEQYF. The chain uses TRBV3-1 (or the pseudogene TRBV3-2) and TRBJ2-7; 9 positions agree with TRBD1. The ends lost 0 bases at V and 7 bases at J; junction bases unmatched: 7. Germline V gene data show CDR1 as LGHDT and CDR2 as YNNKEL (reference sequence). CDR3 size: 15 residues.

CDR3 DNA: TGCGCCAGCAGCTTGGCCGGGGAGGGTATAGGAACTGAAGCTTTCTTT. Its translation is CASSLAGEGIGTEAFF. V and J are TRBV5-1 and TRBJ1-1; D gene uncertain. The CDR3 extends over 16 amino acids. V lost 0 bases, J lost 5 bases, and 17 bases lay in between. CDR1 is SGHRS, CDR2 YFSETQ, per germline.

Here the CDR3 reads CASSKTGSMNTEAFF. The CDR3 DNA is TGTGCCAGTAGTAAAACAGGGTCGATGAACACTGAAGCTTTCTTT. The rearrangement joins TRBV19 to TRBJ1-1; weak D call: TRBD1 (6 bases). V shed 4 bases and J shed 0 bases, with 12 bases lying between them. The germline V gene encodes CDR1 LNHDA and CDR2 SQIVND (reference sequence). The length of the CDR3 is 15 residues. The full variable domain, its missing parts supplied by reference TRBV19 and TRBJ1-1, is DGGITQSPKYLFRKEGQNVTLSCEQNLNHDAMYWYRQDPGQGLRLIYYSQIVNDFQKGDIAEGYSVSREKKESFPLTVTSAQKNPTAFYLCASSKTGSMNTEAFFGQGTRLTVV.

The chain uses TRBV7-2 and TRBJ2-1, with TRBD2 identical over 11 bases. The ends lost 6 bases at V and 2 bases at J; junction bases unmatched: 3. The CDR3 length is 15 residues. Germline values: CDR1 SGHTA, CDR2 FQGNSA. In DNA, the CDR3 is TGTGCCAGCAGGGAGGGACTAGCGGCCTACAATGAGCAGTTCTTC. This encodes CASREGLAAYNEQFF.

The chain is built from TRBV12-3 or TRBV12-4 and TRBJ1-5; unclear D gene. The CDR3 is made up of 13 amino acids. Deletions cut 3 bases from V and 0 bases from J, with 3 bases between. The CDR3 region has the DNA TGTGCCAGCAGTTTCCATAGCAATCAGCCCCAGCATTTT. It is translated as CASSFHSNQPQHF.

V and J are TRBV7-9 and TRBJ2-2; D might be TRBD1 (6 bases). CDR3 length: 16 amino acids. Between the trimmed V and J ends, which lost 5 bases and 4 bases, there was a span of 17 bases. In germline, CDR1 is SEHNR, CDR2 FQNEAQ (reference sequence). The CDR3 DNA reads TGTGCCAGCAGCCCCAGCGCAGGGGCGGGCACCGGGGAGCTGTTTTTT. It codes for CASSPSAGAGTGELFF.

The V and J genes are TRBV3-1 (or the pseudogene TRBV3-2) and TRBJ2-1; D is possibly TRBD2 (6 bases). The CDR3 has 12 amino acids. CDR1 and CDR2 (germline): LGHDT, YNNKEL (reference sequence). V was shortened by 1 base and J by 15 bases, with 13 bases between the two germline ends. The CDR3, as DNA: TGTGCCAGCAGCCAAGGGGCGGGATTCGTGTTCTTC. Protein product: CASSQGAGFVFF.

This chain joins TRBV5-8 and TRBJ1-6; D gene unclear. Germline CDR1 reads SGHTS; CDR2 reads YDEGEE. CDR3 length: 15 residues. Deletions cut 4 bases from V and 0 bases from J, with 8 bases between. CDR3: CASSQMSSYNSPLHF. The CDR3 DNA sequence: TGTGCCAGCAGCCAAATGAGCTCCTATAATTCACCCCTCCACTTT.

This clone was recorded only once. The J gene is TRBJ2-1, the V gene TRBV7-2, with 15 bases lining up with TRBD2. This CDR3 contains 18 residues. V lost 1 base to trimming and J lost 3 bases; unmatched junction nucleotides: 4. Germline V CDR1 and CDR2: SGHTA, FQGNSA. Here the CDR3 reads CASSLEGTSGRYYNEQFF. The DNA of the CDR3 is TGTGCCAGCAGCTTAGAGGGGACTAGCGGGAGGTACTACAATGAGCAGTTCTTC.

The rearrangement joins TRBV27 to TRBJ2-7; D is unclear. The V gene lost 5 bases and the J gene lost 2 bases, with 16 bases spanning the gap. This CDR3 spans 15 amino acids. CDR1 is MNHEY, CDR2 SMNVEV, per germline (reference sequence). The CDR3 region is CASSLRSGNPYEQYF. For the CDR3, the DNA is TGTGCCAGCAGTCTCCGGTCGGGTAATCCCTACGAGCAGTACTTC.